The source of this TCR beta chain is a study of blood T cell repertoires in COVID-19. V was pared by 0 bases and J by 3 bases, with 13 bases between. This CDR3 is 16 amino acids long. Germline CDR1 reads SGHTS; CDR2 reads YDEGEE. The authors' processing: It was from reference gene primer amplification that nucleated cell counts were estimated. Assay: immunoSEQ multiplex PCR; the TCRdb copy retains only in-frame clones and omits some. The V and J calls and clone size are taken from that table; D and trimming were inferred from the DNA. The sample consists of about 290,000 clones, roughly 89% of them appearing once.

Sequenced material: peripheral blood. This TCR derives from a woman in her thirties with COVID-19, enrolled during active disease. The chain couples TRBV5-8 to TRBJ1-5, with D possibly TRBD1 on 6 matching bases. CDR3: CASSLGRRGYNQPQHF. CDR3 DNA sequence: TGTGCCAGCAGCTTGGGTCGCAGGGGTTACAATCAGCCCCAGCATTTT.